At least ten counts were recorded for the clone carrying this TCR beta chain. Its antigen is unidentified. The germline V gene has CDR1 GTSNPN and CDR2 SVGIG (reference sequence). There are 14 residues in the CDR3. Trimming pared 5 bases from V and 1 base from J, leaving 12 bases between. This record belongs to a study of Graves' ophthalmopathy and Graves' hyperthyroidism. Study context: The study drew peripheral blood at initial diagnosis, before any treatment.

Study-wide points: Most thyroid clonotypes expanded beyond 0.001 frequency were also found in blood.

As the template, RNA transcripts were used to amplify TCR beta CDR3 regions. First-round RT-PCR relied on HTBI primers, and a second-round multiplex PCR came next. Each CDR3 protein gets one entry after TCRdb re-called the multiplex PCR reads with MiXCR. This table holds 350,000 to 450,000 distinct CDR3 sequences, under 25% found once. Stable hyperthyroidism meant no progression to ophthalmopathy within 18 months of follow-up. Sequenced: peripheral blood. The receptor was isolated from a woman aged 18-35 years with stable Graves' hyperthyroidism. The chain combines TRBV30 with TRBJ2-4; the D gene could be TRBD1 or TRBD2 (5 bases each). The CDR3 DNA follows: TGTGCCTGGCAACGAGGGACGGCCAAAAACATTCAGTACTTC. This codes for CAWQRGTAKNIQYF.